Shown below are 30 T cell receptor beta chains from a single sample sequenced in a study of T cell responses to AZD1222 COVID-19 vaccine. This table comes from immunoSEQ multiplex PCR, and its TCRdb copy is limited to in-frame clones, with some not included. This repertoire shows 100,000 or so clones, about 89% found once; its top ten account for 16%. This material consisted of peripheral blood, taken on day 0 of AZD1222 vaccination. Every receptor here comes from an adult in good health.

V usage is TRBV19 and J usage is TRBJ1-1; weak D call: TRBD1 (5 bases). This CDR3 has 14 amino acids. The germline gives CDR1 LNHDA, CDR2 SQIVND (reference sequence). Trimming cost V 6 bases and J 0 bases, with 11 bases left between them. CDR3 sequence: CASSDSLMNTEAFF. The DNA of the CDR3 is TGTGCCAGTAGCGACAGCCTTATGAACACTGAAGCTTTCTTT. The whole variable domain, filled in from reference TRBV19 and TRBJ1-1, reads DGGITQSPKYLFRKEGQNVTLSCEQNLNHDAMYWYRQDPGQGLRLIYYSQIVNDFQKGDIAEGYSVSREKKESFPLTVTSAQKNPTAFYLCASSDSLMNTEAFFGQGTRLTVV.

The CDR3 loop reads CASSGQGVSGRFYNEQFF. Here the CDR3 DNA reads TGTGCCAGCAGTGGACAGGGAGTAAGCGGGAGATTCTACAATGAGCAGTTCTTC. The chain employs TRBV2 and TRBJ2-1, with a possible D match to TRBD2 (8 bases). V was trimmed by 4 bases and J by 3 bases, leaving 22 bases between them. The germline V gene has CDR1 SNHLY and CDR2 FYNNEI. The CDR3 has 18 amino acids.

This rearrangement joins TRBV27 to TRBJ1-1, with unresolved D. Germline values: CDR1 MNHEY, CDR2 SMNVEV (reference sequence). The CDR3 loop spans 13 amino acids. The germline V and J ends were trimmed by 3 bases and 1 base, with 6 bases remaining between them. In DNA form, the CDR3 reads TGTGCCAGCAGTTTCCGGGGGAACACTGAAGCTTTCTTT. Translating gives CASSFRGNTEAFF.

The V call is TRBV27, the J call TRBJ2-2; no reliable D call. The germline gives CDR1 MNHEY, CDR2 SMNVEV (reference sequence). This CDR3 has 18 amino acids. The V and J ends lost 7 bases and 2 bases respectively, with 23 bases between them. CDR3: CASTQFGLVKGNTGELFF. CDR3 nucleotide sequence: TGTGCCAGCACTCAGTTTGGCCTAGTCAAGGGTAACACCGGGGAGCTGTTTTTT.

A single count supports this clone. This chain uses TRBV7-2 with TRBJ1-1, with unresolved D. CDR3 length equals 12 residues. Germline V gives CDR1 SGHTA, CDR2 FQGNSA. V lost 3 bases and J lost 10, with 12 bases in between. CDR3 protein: CASSFQTRGAFF. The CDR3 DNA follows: TGTGCCAGCAGCTTTCAAACCCGGGGAGCTTTCTTT.

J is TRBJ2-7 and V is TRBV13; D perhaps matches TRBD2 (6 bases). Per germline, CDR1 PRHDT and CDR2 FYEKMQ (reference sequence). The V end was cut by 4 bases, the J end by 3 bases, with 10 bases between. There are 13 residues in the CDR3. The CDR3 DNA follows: TGTGCCAGCAGCTCGAGACTAGGCTACGAGCAGTACTTC. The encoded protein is CASSSRLGYEQYF. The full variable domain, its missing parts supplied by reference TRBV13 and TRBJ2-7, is AAGVIQSPRHLIKEKRETATLKCYPIPRHDTVYWYQQGPGQDPQFLISFYEKMQSDKGSIPDRFSAQQFSDYHSELNMSSLELGDSALYFCASSSRLGYEQYFGPGTRLTVT.

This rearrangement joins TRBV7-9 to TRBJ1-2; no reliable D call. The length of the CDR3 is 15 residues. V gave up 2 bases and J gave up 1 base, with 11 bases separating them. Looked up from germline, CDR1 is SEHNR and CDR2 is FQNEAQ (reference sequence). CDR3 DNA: TGTGCCAGCAGCTTAATCTCGACCCTTAACTATGGCTACACCTTC. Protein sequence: CASSLISTLNYGYTF. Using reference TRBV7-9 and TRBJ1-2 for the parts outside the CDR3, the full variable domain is DTGVSQNPRHKITKRGQNVTFRCDPISEHNRLYWYRQTLGQGPEFLTYFQNEAQLEKSRLLSDRFSAERPKGSFSTLEIQRTEQGDSAMYLCASSLISTLNYGYTFGSGTRLTVV.

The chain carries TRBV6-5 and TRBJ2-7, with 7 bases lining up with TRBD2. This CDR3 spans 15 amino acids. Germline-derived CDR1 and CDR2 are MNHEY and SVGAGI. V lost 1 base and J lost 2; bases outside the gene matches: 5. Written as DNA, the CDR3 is TGTGCCAGCAGTTACTACGCGGGAGTGACCTACGAGCAGTACTTC. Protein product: CASSYYAGVTYEQYF.

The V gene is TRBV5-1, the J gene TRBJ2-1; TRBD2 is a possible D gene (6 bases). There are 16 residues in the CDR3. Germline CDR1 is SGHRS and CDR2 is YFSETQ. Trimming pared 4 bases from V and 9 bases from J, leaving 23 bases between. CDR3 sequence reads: CASSPPAGSFRGEQFF. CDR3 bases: TGCGCCAGCAGCCCCCCGGCGGGGTCGTTCCGTGGTGAGCAGTTCTTC.

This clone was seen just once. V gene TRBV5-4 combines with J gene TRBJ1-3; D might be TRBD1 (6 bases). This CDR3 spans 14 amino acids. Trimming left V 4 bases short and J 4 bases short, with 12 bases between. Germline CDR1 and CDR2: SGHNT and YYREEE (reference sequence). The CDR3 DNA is TGTGCCAGCAGCATTAGTGGGGGCGGAAACACCATATATTTT. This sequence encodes CASSISGGGNTIYF.

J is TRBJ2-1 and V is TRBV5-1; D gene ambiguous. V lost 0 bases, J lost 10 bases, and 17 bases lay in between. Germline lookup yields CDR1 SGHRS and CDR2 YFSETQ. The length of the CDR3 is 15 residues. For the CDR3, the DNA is TGCGCCAGCAGCTTGGGATTCGGCCGACTTTTGGAGCAGTTCTTC. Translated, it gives CASSLGFGRLLEQFF.

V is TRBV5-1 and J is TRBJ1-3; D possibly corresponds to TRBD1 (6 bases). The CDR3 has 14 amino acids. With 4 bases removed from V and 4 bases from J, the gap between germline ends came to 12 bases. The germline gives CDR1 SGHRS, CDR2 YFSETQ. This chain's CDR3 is CASSKGGEGNTIYF. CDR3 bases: TGCGCCAGCAGCAAAGGGGGTGAGGGAAACACCATATATTTT.

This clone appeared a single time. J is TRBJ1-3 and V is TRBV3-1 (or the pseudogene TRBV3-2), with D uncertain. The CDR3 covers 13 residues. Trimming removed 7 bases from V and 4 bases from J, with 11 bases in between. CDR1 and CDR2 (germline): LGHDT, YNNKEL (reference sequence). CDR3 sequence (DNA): TGTGCCAGCACCACCTTTGGGGGAAACACCATATATTTT. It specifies CASTTFGGNTIYF.

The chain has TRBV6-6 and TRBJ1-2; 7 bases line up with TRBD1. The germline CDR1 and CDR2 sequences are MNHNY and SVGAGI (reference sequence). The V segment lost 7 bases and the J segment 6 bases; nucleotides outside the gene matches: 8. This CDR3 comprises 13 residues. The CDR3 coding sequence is TGTGCCAGCACCCCCGACAGGGAACATGGCTACACCTTC. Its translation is CASTPDREHGYTF.

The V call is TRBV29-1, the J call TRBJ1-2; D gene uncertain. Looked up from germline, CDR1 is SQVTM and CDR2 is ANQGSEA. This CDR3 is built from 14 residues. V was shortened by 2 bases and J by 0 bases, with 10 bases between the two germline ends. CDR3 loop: CSVETQMTNYGYTF. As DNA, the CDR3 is TGCAGCGTTGAAACACAGATGACTAACTATGGCTACACCTTC.

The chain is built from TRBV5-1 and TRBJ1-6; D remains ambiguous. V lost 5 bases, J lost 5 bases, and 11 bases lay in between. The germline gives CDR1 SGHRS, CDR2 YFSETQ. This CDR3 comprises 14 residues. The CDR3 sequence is CASRVGLDNSPLHF. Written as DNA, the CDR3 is TGCGCCAGCAGGGTGGGGTTGGATAATTCACCCCTCCACTTT.

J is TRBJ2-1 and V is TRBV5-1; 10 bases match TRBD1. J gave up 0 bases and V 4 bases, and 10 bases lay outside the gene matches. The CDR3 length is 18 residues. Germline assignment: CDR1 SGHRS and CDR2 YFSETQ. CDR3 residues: CASSKTGGPLSSYNEQFF. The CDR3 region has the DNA TGCGCCAGCAGCAAGACAGGGGGCCCTTTAAGCTCCTACAATGAGCAGTTCTTC.

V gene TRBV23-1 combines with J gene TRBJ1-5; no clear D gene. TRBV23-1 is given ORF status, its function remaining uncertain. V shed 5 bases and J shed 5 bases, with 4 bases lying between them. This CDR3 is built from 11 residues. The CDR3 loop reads CASSSDQPQHF. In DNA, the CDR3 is TGCGCCAGCAGTTCAGATCAGCCCCAGCATTTT.

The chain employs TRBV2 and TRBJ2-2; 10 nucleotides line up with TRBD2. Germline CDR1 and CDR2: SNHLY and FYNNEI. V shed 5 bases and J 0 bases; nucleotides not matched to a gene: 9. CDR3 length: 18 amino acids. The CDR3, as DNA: TGTGCCAGCAGTACATTCATGACTAGCGGGCCGAACACCGGGGAGCTGTTTTTT. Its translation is CASSTFMTSGPNTGELFF.

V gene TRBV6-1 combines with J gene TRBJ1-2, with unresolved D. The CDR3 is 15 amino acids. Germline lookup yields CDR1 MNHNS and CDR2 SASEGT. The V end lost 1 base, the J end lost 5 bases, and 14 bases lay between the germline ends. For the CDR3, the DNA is TGTGCCAGCAGTGAAGGAGTGGAGCCGGGGTATGGCTACACCTTC. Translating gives CASSEGVEPGYGYTF.

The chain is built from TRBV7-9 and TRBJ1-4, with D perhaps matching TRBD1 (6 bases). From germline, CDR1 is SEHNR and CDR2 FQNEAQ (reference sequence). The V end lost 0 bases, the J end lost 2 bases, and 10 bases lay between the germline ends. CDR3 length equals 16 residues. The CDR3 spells CASSLATGGTNEKLFF. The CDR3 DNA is TGTGCCAGCAGCTTAGCGACGGGGGGCACTAATGAAAAACTGTTTTTT. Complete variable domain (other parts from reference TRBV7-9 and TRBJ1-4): DTGVSQNPRHKITKRGQNVTFRCDPISEHNRLYWYRQTLGQGPEFLTYFQNEAQLEKSRLLSDRFSAERPKGSFSTLEIQRTEQGDSAMYLCASSLATGGTNEKLFFGSGTQLSVL.

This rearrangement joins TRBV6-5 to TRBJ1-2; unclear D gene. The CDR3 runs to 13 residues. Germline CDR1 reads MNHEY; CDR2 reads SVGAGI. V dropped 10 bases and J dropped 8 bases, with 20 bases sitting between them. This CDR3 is CATLTSGRNGYTF. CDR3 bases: TGTGCCACCTTAACGAGTGGCAGGAACGGCTACACCTTC.

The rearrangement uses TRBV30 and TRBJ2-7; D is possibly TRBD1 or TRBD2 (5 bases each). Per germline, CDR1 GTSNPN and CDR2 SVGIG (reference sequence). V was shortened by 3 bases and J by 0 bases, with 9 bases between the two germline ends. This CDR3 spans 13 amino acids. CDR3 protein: CAWSRGHSYEQYF. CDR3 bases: TGTGCCTGGAGCCGGGGCCACTCCTACGAGCAGTACTTC.

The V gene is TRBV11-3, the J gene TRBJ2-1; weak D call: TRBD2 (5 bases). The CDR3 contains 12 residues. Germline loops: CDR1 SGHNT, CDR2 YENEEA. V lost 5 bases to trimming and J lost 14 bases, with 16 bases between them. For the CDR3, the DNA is TGTGCCAGCAGCGCAAACTCCTATAGCGAGTTCTTC. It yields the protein CASSANSYSEFF. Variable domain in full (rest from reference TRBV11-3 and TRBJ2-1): EAGVVQSPRYKIIEKKQPVAFWCNPISGHNTLYWYLQNLGQGPELLIRYENEEAVDDSQLPKDRFSAERLKGVDSTLKIQPAELGDSAVYLCASSANSYSEFFGPGTRLTVL.

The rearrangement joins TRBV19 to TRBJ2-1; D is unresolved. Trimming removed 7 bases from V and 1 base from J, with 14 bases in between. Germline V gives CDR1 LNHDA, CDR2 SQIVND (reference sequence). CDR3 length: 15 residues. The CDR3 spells CASTPIFGSYNEQFF. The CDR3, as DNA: TGTGCCAGTACCCCAATCTTCGGGTCCTACAATGAGCAGTTCTTC.

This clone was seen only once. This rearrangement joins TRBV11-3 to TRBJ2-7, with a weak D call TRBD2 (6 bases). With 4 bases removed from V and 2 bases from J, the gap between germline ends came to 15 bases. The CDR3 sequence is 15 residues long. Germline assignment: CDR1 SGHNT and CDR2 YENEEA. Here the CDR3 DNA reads TGTGCCAGCAGCTCCTTCACCGGAGGGGCCTACGAGCAGTACTTC. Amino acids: CASSSFTGGAYEQYF.

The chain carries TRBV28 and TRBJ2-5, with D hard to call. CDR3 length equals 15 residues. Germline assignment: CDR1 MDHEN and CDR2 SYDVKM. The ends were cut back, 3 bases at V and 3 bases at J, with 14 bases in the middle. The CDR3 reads CASSLPVPVEETQYF. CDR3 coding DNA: TGTGCCAGCAGTTTGCCAGTTCCCGTGGAAGAGACCCAGTACTTC.

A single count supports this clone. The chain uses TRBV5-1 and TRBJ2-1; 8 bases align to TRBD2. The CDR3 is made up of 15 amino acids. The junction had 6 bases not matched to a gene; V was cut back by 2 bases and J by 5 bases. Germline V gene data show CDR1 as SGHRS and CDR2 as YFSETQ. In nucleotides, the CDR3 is TGCGCCAGCAGCTTAGGACTAGCAGTGAACAATGAGCAGTTCTTC. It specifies CASSLGLAVNNEQFF.

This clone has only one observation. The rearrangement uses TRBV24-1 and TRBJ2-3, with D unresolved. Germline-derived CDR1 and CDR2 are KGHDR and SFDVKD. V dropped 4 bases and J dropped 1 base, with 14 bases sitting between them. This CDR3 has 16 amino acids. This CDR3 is CATSEAPGRGTDTQYF. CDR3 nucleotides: TGTGCCACCAGTGAGGCCCCCGGTCGGGGCACAGATACGCAGTATTTT.

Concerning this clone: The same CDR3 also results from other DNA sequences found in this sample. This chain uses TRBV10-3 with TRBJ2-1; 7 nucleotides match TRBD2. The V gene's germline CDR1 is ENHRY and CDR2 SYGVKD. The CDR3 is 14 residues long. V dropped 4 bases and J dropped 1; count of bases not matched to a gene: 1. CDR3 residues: CAISGGGSYNEQFF. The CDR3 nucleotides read TGTGCCATCAGTGGGGGGGGGTCCTACAATGAGCAGTTCTTC.